The 15 T cell receptor beta chains below were found in one sample sequenced in a study of blood T cells in healthy people across ages. A second PCR of about 6 to 12 cycles used a sample-barcoded 5' primer and a J-beta primer mix. TCRdb reprocessed the 5' RACE reads via MiXCR and lists one record per CDR3 protein. Of over 750,000 distinct CDR3 sequences in the sample, just under 25% were seen once. This sample was shared with a second study, whose subject was T cells of mothers and their children.

The sequenced sample consisted of blood. The source of these receptors is a boy younger than 18 in good health.

This clonotype was seen only a few times. The J gene is TRBJ2-5, the V gene TRBV6-2 or TRBV6-3; D remains ambiguous. CDR1 is MNHEY and CDR2 is SVGEGT in the germline V gene. The CDR3 sequence is 15 residues long. The germline V and J ends were trimmed by 6 bases and 1 base, with 15 bases remaining between them. The CDR3 region is CASSLNWDFQETQYF. CDR3 sequence (DNA): TGTGCCAGCAGCCTCAATTGGGATTTCCAAGAGACCCAGTACTTC.

The genes are TRBV12-3 or TRBV12-4 and TRBJ2-1; 8 bases fit TRBD2. CDR3 length: 15 amino acids. V shed 6 bases, J shed 0 bases, and the junction held 4 bases outside the gene matches. The chain's CDR3 is CASRPGLASYNEQFF. The CDR3 bases are TGTGCCAGCAGACCCGGACTAGCCTCCTACAATGAGCAGTTCTTC.

This clonotype has a handful of counts. The chain couples TRBV28 to TRBJ2-1; 8 bases map to TRBD2. Looked up from germline, CDR1 is MDHEN and CDR2 is SYDVKM. The CDR3 loop spans 15 amino acids. V lost 4 bases to trimming and J lost 9 bases; unmatched junction nucleotides: 11. The CDR3 nucleotides are TGTGCCAGCAGTTCCCGAGCGGGAGCAAAGAGTGAGCAGTTCTTC. Protein: CASSSRAGAKSEQFF. Full variable domain (outside the CDR3, taken from reference TRBV28 and TRBJ2-1): DVKVTQSSRYLVKRTGEKVFLECVQDMDHENMFWYRQDPGLGLRLIYFSYDVKMKEKGDIPEGYSVSREKKERFSLILESASTNQTSMYLCASSSRAGAKSEQFFGPGTRLTVL.

This clonotype was counted between two and nine times. The V call is TRBV6-5, the J call TRBJ2-7; 11 bases are shared with TRBD2. J lost 3 bases, V lost 0 bases, and 10 bases had no gene match. Germline V gene data show CDR1 as MNHEY and CDR2 as SVGAGI. CDR3 length equals 18 residues. The CDR3 region is CASSYSLSSGGSNYEQYF. DNA for the CDR3: TGTGCCAGCAGTTACTCCCTCTCTAGCGGGGGGTCGAACTACGAGCAGTACTTC.

This clonotype was seen a few times. The genes are TRBV20-1 and TRBJ2-4; TRBD2 matches 12 bases. J lost 8 bases, V lost 2 bases, and 10 bases had no gene match. Germline CDR1 is DFQATT and CDR2 is SNEGSKA (reference sequence). The CDR3 covers 16 residues. The CDR3 loop reads CSARPWASGRVDIQYF. The CDR3 DNA is TGCAGTGCTAGACCTTGGGCTAGCGGGAGGGTGGACATTCAGTACTTC.

V is TRBV28 and J is TRBJ2-7; 8 bases agree with TRBD1. CDR3 length equals 14 residues. The germline V gene has CDR1 MDHEN and CDR2 SYDVKM. V dropped 3 bases and J dropped 5; count of bases not matched to a gene: 6. This chain's CDR3 is CASSLLQGAHEQYF. The CDR3 bases are TGTGCCAGCAGTTTGCTCCAGGGGGCACACGAGCAGTACTTC. Variable domain in full (rest from reference TRBV28 and TRBJ2-7): DVKVTQSSRYLVKRTGEKVFLECVQDMDHENMFWYRQDPGLGLRLIYFSYDVKMKEKGDIPEGYSVSREKKERFSLILESASTNQTSMYLCASSLLQGAHEQYFGPGTRLTVT.

The CDR3 nucleotides are TGCAGCGTTGAAAGCTATAACTATGGCTACACCTTC. Its protein product is CSVESYNYGYTF. The chain has TRBV29-1 and TRBJ1-2; D remains unclear. The CDR3 has 12 amino acids. V was clipped by 2 bases and J by 1 base, with 5 bases between them. Germline V gives CDR1 SQVTM, CDR2 ANQGSEA.

This clonotype was detected a few times. V gene TRBV20-1 combines with J gene TRBJ1-2; TRBD1 might be the D (5 bases). Trimming took off 3 bases at V and 4 bases at J, with 18 bases between the two ends. There are 15 residues in the CDR3. Per germline, CDR1 DFQATT and CDR2 SNEGSKA (reference sequence). Here the CDR3 DNA reads TGCAGTGCTAGGGACCCTCAGGGTAGGGTCTATGGCTACACCTTC. This sequence encodes CSARDPQGRVYGYTF.

The V gene is TRBV7-9, the J gene TRBJ2-5; 7 bases are shared with TRBD1. The end of the DNA fits TRBJ2-7 better, so the J call may be wrong. Germline V gene data show CDR1 as SEHNR and CDR2 as FQNEAQ (reference sequence). The CDR3 is 14 residues long. The CDR3: CASSRRQGPYEQYF. DNA of the CDR3: TGTGCCAGCAGCCGAAGACAGGGTCCCTACGAGCAGTACTTC.

V gene TRBV27 combines with J gene TRBJ2-5, with D unresolved. Germline V gene data show CDR1 as MNHEY and CDR2 as SMNVEV (reference sequence). V lost 0 bases, J lost 9 bases, and 14 bases lay in between. CDR3 size: 14 residues. CDR3 residues: CASSLSGFDLSQYF. CDR3 coding DNA: TGTGCCAGCAGTTTATCAGGCTTTGATCTGTCCCAGTACTTC.

The rearrangement links TRBV4-2 to TRBJ1-5; TRBD1 agrees at 7 bases. Trimming cost V 3 bases and J 5 bases; bases outside gene matches: 10. The length of the CDR3 is 16 residues. CDR1 is LGHNA, CDR2 YNFKEQ, per germline. CDR3 nucleotide sequence: TGTGCCAGCAGCCAGGGCACACAGGGGACGGATCAGCCCCAGCATTTT. Its translation: CASSQGTQGTDQPQHF.

The rearrangement uses TRBV4-1 and TRBJ1-2; D is unresolved. V lost 0 bases to trimming and J lost 8 bases, with 13 bases between them. Germline-derived CDR1 and CDR2 are MGHRA and YSYEKL. The CDR3 loop spans 14 amino acids. The CDR3 nucleotides are TGCGCCAGCAGCCAAGAAGTGGCAACGGGGGGCTACACCTTC. This sequence encodes CASSQEVATGGYTF.

The chain carries TRBV12-3 or TRBV12-4 and TRBJ2-2, with 7 bases fitting TRBD2. V lost 7 bases and J lost 6; bases outside the gene matches: 2. The CDR3 consists of 12 residues. The CDR3 protein is CASNRGAGELFF. CDR3 nucleotide sequence: TGTGCCAGCAATCGGGGGGCCGGGGAGCTGTTTTTT.

This clonotype was seen a few times. Germline and junction disagree at one end, which may indicate a read error. The gene calls are TRBV20-1 and TRBJ1-3, with a weak D call TRBD1 (5 bases). The CDR3 runs 16 residues. The germline V gene encodes CDR1 DFQATT and CDR2 SNEGSKA (reference sequence). CDR3 protein: CSARESEGFSGNTIYF. CDR3 bases: TGCAGTGCTAGAGAGTCCGAGGGGTTCTCTGGGAACACCATATATTTT.

This clonotype was detected many times. The gene calls are TRBV29-1 and TRBJ2-5, with no clear D. There are 11 residues in the CDR3. The V and J ends lost 6 bases and 5 bases respectively, with 10 bases between them. Germline-derived CDR1 and CDR2 are SQVTM and ANQGSEA. CDR3 in amino acids: CSVLVYETQYF. CDR3 nucleotides: TGCAGCGTACTCGTATATGAGACCCAGTACTTC.